This T cell receptor beta chain derives from a study of blood T cell repertoires in COVID-19. Study summary: The origin of the acute and convalescent COVID-19 samples was the United States, Italy and Spain. T cells, B-cell-depleted T cells, or PBMCs supplied cDNA or gDNA.

Seattle's enrolled individuals joined amid active infection and were then monitored longitudinally. Trimming took 10 bases from V and 4 from J, leaving 16 bases between them. This CDR3 spans 13 amino acids. Germline CDR1 and CDR2: MNHNY and SVGAGI (reference sequence). The assay was immunoSEQ multiplex PCR, and TCRdb's table has in-frame clones only and misses some. This table has 250,000 to 350,000 clones, 75% to 90% appearing once. V usage is TRBV6-6 and J usage is TRBJ1-1; D may be TRBD1 (5 bases). The clonotype comes from a woman aged 25 to 39 with COVID-19, enrolled during active disease. Sequenced input: peripheral blood. DNA for the CDR3: TGTGCCACCCAGTGGGGGGTATCCACTGAAGCTTTCTTT. Translating gives CATQWGVSTEAFF.